The 24 T cell receptor beta chains below all came from one sample that was sequenced in a study of blood T cell repertoires in COVID-19. The protocol was immunoSEQ multiplex PCR, while the TCRdb copy is restricted to in-frame clones and leaves out a portion. Of about 490,000 clones in the sample, 75% to 90% were seen once. The sequenced sample was peripheral blood. These receptors all stem from a human donor in a cohort sampled during active COVID-19.

The V gene is TRBV15, the J gene TRBJ1-1, with unresolved D. Per the germline V gene, CDR1 is LNHNV and CDR2 is YYDKDF (reference sequence). The V and J ends lost 0 bases and 4 bases respectively, with 15 bases between them. This CDR3 has 16 residues. CDR3 nucleotides: TGTGCCACCAGCAGAGATCATTTGACCCGGAGCACTGAAGCTTTCTTT. Amino acids: CATSRDHLTRSTEAFF.

The chain has TRBV6-5 and TRBJ1-2; 9 nucleotides align to TRBD1. This CDR3 has 14 amino acids. Trimming cost V 7 bases and J 7 bases; bases outside gene matches: 10. Looked up from germline, CDR1 is MNHEY and CDR2 is SVGAGI. This CDR3 is CASKTQGTGFGYTF. The CDR3 DNA is TGTGCCAGCAAAACCCAGGGGACAGGGTTTGGCTACACCTTC.

The rearrangement links TRBV19 to TRBJ1-1; D is undetermined. Germline loops: CDR1 LNHDA, CDR2 SQIVND (reference sequence). Trimming removed 4 bases from V and 5 bases from J, with 14 bases in between. The length of the CDR3 is 14 residues. The CDR3: CASSNKRFGTEAFF. The DNA for the CDR3 is TGTGCCAGTAGTAATAAGAGGTTTGGAACTGAAGCTTTCTTT.

The chain links TRBV5-4 to TRBJ2-5; maybe TRBD1 (5 bases). V lost 2 bases to trimming and J lost 2 bases, with 10 bases between them. CDR3 length: 14 residues. Germline V lookup: CDR1 SGHNT, CDR2 YYREEE (reference sequence). CDR3 protein: CASSFIGAQETQYF. The CDR3 DNA sequence: TGTGCCAGCAGCTTTATTGGGGCTCAAGAGACCCAGTACTTC. Variable domain in full (rest from reference TRBV5-4 and TRBJ2-5): ETGVTQSPTHLIKTRGQQVTLRCSSQSGHNTVSWYQQALGQGPQFIFQYYREEENGRGNFPPRFSGLQFPNYSSELNVNALELDDSALYLCASSFIGAQETQYFGPGTRLLVL.

This clone was seen at least ten times. The genes are TRBV7-9 and TRBJ2-3; D remains unclear. V lost 3 bases and J lost 4, with 8 bases in between. The CDR3 spans 13 residues. Germline CDR1 and CDR2: SEHNR and FQNEAQ (reference sequence). The CDR3 nucleotides are TGTGCCAGCAGCTTGATAGTCGCAGATACGCAGTATTTT. The encoded protein is CASSLIVADTQYF. Together with reference TRBV7-9 and TRBJ2-3, the CDR3 gives the full variable domain: DTGVSQNPRHKITKRGQNVTFRCDPISEHNRLYWYRQTLGQGPEFLTYFQNEAQLEKSRLLSDRFSAERPKGSFSTLEIQRTEQGDSAMYLCASSLIVADTQYFGPGTRLTVL.

The chain couples TRBV7-9 to TRBJ2-7; TRBD1 aligns across 9 bases. CDR3 length: 15 residues. J lost 5 bases, V lost 5 bases, and 10 bases had no gene match. Per the germline V gene, CDR1 is SEHNR and CDR2 is FQNEAQ (reference sequence). The CDR3 bases are TGTGCCAGCAGCCAGGGGGACAGGGCGAGGCACGAGCAGTACTTC. Protein product: CASSQGDRARHEQYF.

V usage is TRBV28 and J usage is TRBJ1-2, with TRBD1 matching 7 bases. The V gene end was trimmed by 6 bases and the J gene end by 8 bases; junction bases not matched to a gene: 15. The CDR3 length is 15 residues. Germline V gives CDR1 MDHEN, CDR2 SYDVKM. The CDR3: CASRSPTGDVRGYTF. CDR3 DNA sequence: TGTGCCAGCAGATCCCCTACAGGGGATGTGAGGGGCTACACCTTC.

This clone was observed a single time. The chain recombines TRBV7-9 with TRBJ2-3; the D gene is possibly TRBD2 (5 bases). V was shortened by 2 bases and J by 2 bases, with 11 bases between the two germline ends. Germline-derived CDR1 and CDR2 are SEHNR and FQNEAQ (reference sequence). The CDR3 totals 15 residues. This CDR3 reads CASSLLAPTTDTQYF. The DNA for the CDR3 is TGTGCCAGCAGCTTACTAGCTCCAACCACAGATACGCAGTATTTT.

The CDR3 loop reads CASSSIAGARDEQFF. The CDR3 DNA is TGTGCCAGCAGCTCAATAGCGGGAGCGCGCGATGAGCAGTTCTTC. The J gene is TRBJ2-1, the V gene TRBV5-5, with 9 bases matching TRBD2. This CDR3 comprises 15 residues. The junction had 9 bases not matched to a gene; V was cut back by 3 bases and J by 8 bases. Germline V gene data show CDR1 as SGHKS and CDR2 as YYEKEE (reference sequence).

The V and J genes are TRBV29-1 and TRBJ2-7, with D possibly being TRBD1 (6 bases). The germline V gene has CDR1 SQVTM and CDR2 ANQGSEA. V gave up 5 bases and J gave up 2 bases, with 16 bases separating them. The CDR3 is 14 residues long. CDR3 residues: CSVSSGTRAYEQYF. The CDR3 DNA reads TGCAGCGTTTCATCCGGGACAAGGGCCTACGAGCAGTACTTC.

Only a few counts were recorded for this clone. The chain couples TRBV29-1 to TRBJ2-7; D ambiguous. Germline lookup yields CDR1 SQVTM and CDR2 ANQGSEA. The CDR3 loop spans 14 amino acids. Trimming shortened V by 4 bases and J by 3 bases, and 16 bases separated the two germline ends. CDR3: CSVAMTLPSYEQYF. The CDR3 DNA follows: TGCAGCGTTGCTATGACCTTGCCTAGCTACGAGCAGTACTTC.

This clone was observed a few times. The gene calls are TRBV29-1 and TRBJ2-1; possible D gene TRBD1, 6 bases. V shed 3 bases and J shed 1 base, with 7 bases lying between them. CDR3 length: 13 amino acids. The germline CDR1 and CDR2 sequences are SQVTM and ANQGSEA. In DNA, the CDR3 is TGCAGCGTTGAGAGGGGGTCCTACAATGAGCAGTTCTTC. Amino acids: CSVERGSYNEQFF.

This sequence joins TRBV6-1 and TRBJ1-2; 7 nucleotides match TRBD1. J was trimmed by 0 bases and V by 1 base; bases with no gene match: 8. The V gene's germline CDR1 is MNHNS and CDR2 SASEGT. The length of the CDR3 is 17 residues. Written as DNA, the CDR3 is TGTGCCAGCAGTGAAGGTAACAGGGGACGAGCTAACTATGGCTACACCTTC. This codes for CASSEGNRGRANYGYTF.

V is TRBV10-1 and J is TRBJ1-5; D call uncertain. This CDR3 contains 12 residues. V gave up 2 bases and J gave up 7 bases, with 6 bases separating them. From germline, CDR1 is WNHNN and CDR2 SYGVQD (reference sequence). The CDR3 bases are TGCGCCAGCAGTGAGAGCCGACAGCCCCAGCATTTT. It encodes CASSESRQPQHF.

This chain links TRBV11-2 with TRBJ1-1, with a tentative D call TRBD1 (5 bases). In germline, CDR1 is SGHAT, CDR2 FQNNGV. The CDR3 length is 14 residues. V was shortened by 4 bases and J by 4 bases, with 13 bases between the two germline ends. The CDR3 region has the DNA TGTGCCAGCAGCTCCCAGGGTACCGGCACTGAAGCTTTCTTT. Protein: CASSSQGTGTEAFF.

The rearrangement uses TRBV6-5 and TRBJ2-4; D is undetermined. Germline V gene data show CDR1 as MNHEY and CDR2 as SVGAGI. Trimming removed 6 bases at V and 3 bases at J, with 15 bases between. The CDR3 sequence is 15 residues long. CDR3 protein: CASRAKLPGKNIQYF. In nucleotides, the CDR3 is TGTGCCAGCAGGGCCAAGCTACCGGGCAAAAACATTCAGTACTTC.

This clone appeared once. The chain employs TRBV7-2 and TRBJ2-7; TRBD2 matches at 12 bases. CDR1 SGHTA and CDR2 FQGNSA come from the germline V gene. V trimming: 5 bases; J trimming: 3 bases; junction bases outside the gene matches: 5. This CDR3 is built from 15 residues. CDR3 nucleotide sequence: TGTGCCAGCAGCCTCCGACTAGCGGGAGTCTACGAGCAGTACTTC. Translation gives CASSLRLAGVYEQYF.

This chain connects TRBV11-3 to TRBJ1-1, with a possible D match to TRBD1 (5 bases). Germline lookup yields CDR1 SGHNT and CDR2 YENEEA. The CDR3 runs to 13 residues. V was clipped by 0 bases and J by 3 bases, with 5 bases between them. The CDR3 reads CASSLEGHTEAFF. In DNA, the CDR3 is TGTGCCAGCAGCTTAGAGGGGCACACTGAAGCTTTCTTT. The variable domain in full, completed from reference TRBV11-3 and TRBJ1-1, reads EAGVVQSPRYKIIEKKQPVAFWCNPISGHNTLYWYLQNLGQGPELLIRYENEEAVDDSQLPKDRFSAERLKGVDSTLKIQPAELGDSAVYLCASSLEGHTEAFFGQGTRLTVV.

The CDR3 DNA reads TGTGCCAGTATGGCCGGTCTAGCGGACGGGCGGTATGAGCAGTTCTTC. Encoded protein: CASMAGLADGRYEQFF. The rearrangement uses TRBV19 and TRBJ2-1; 7 nucleotides agree with TRBD2. The junction had 17 bases not matched to a gene; V was cut back by 7 bases and J by 8 bases. Germline V CDR1 and CDR2: LNHDA, SQIVND (reference sequence). This CDR3 is built from 16 residues.

The V and J genes are TRBV7-3 and TRBJ2-2, with 12 bases identical to TRBD2. With V trimmed by 2 bases and J by 1 base, 8 bases remained unmatched. Germline lookup yields CDR1 SGHTA and CDR2 FQGTGA. The CDR3 is 19 residues long. CDR3 region: CASSLLAGGISGNTGELFF. The CDR3 DNA reads as TGTGCCAGCAGCTTACTAGCGGGAGGGATAAGTGGGAACACCGGGGAGCTGTTTTTT.

Turning to this clone: One end of the junction varies from germline; a read error may be responsible. The same CDR3 arises from other DNA sequences in this sample as well. The chain links TRBV3-1 (or the pseudogene TRBV3-2) to TRBJ2-2; 11 bases are a match to TRBD2. CDR1 is LGHDT and CDR2 is YNNKEL in the germline V gene (reference sequence). CDR3 size: 17 residues. The CDR3 here is CASSQEGLAGYTGELFF. The CDR3 DNA sequence: TGTGCCAGCAGCCAAGAAGGACTAGCGGGTTACACTGGGGAGCTGTTTTTT.

In nucleotides, the CDR3 is TGTGCCATCACTAGGACTAGCGGGAGGGCGCCAGACAATGAGCAGTTCTTC. Residues: CAITRTSGRAPDNEQFF. This chain links TRBV10-3 with TRBJ2-1; TRBD2 agrees at 15 bases. Per the germline V gene, CDR1 is ENHRY and CDR2 is SYGVKD. The J segment lost 5 bases and the V segment lost 7 bases, leaving 9 bases of the junction unmatched. The CDR3 extends over 17 amino acids.

The chain is built from TRBV30 and TRBJ1-2; D perhaps matches TRBD1 (6 bases). Germline V gene data show CDR1 as GTSNPN and CDR2 as SVGIG (reference sequence). Trimming stripped 3 bases from V and 4 bases from J, with 21 bases between. The CDR3 runs 16 residues. The CDR3 DNA sequence: TGTGCCTGGAGCGAGGGAGGGGGGGAATATCTCTATGGCTACACCTTC. Translated: CAWSEGGGEYLYGYTF.

The rearrangement links TRBV5-4 to TRBJ2-4; the match to TRBD1 covers 10 bases. CDR1 and CDR2 (germline): SGHNT, YYREEE (reference sequence). The junction had 5 bases not matched to a gene; V was cut back by 0 bases and J by 5 bases. The CDR3 runs to 16 residues. The CDR3 reads CASSLGDRGWENIQYF. CDR3 bases: TGTGCCAGCAGCTTGGGGGACAGGGGCTGGGAAAACATTCAGTACTTC.